This is a list of T cell receptor beta chains from one sample in a study of shared T cell receptors in the human thymus. Method: immunoSEQ multiplex PCR; TCRdb's copy keeps in-frame clones and lacks some. The top ten hold 0.0094% of the sample, which has some 640,000 clones, around 87% seen once. These data also featured in a second study, about human thymus T cells.

Input material: thymocytes. The receptors come from a boy younger than two with a congenital heart defect. CDR3s include the opening cysteine and the closing phenylalanine or tryptophan. The D gene is left open where the match is weak. Some rows have no size entry. The others give once, few or many, or a class for an expanded clone.

d_call | clone_size | j_call | v_call | cdr3_nt | cdr3_aa
- | few | TRBJ1-4 | TRBV25-1 | TGTGCCAGCAGTGACGATGGCCCGGGACTCAATGAAAAACTGTTTTTT | CASSDDGPGLNEKLFF
- | - | TRBJ2-6 | TRBV4-3 | TGCGCCAGCAGCCAAGTTCGACAGATCCTATCTGGGGCCAACGTCCTGACTTTC | CASSQVRQILSGANVLTF
- | - | TRBJ2-3 | TRBV5-4 | TGTGCCAGCAGCTTGGAGGAGGGCTTCACAGATACGCAGTATTTT | CASSLEEGFTDTQYF
- | - | TRBJ1-4 | TRBV18 | TGTGCCAGCTCACCCGGTAGGGGCACGACTAATGAAAAACTGTTTTTT | CASSPGRGTTNEKLFF
TRBD1 | few | TRBJ1-2 | TRBV6-4 | TGTGCCAGCAGTGTCCAGGACAGGGGGAACTATGGCTACACCTTC | CASSVQDRGNYGYTF
TRBD2 | - | TRBJ2-7 | TRBV7-6 | TGTGCCAGCAGCTTACTAGCGGACTACGAGCAGTACTTC | CASSLLADYEQYF
TRBD2 | - | TRBJ2-3 | TRBV5-1 | TGCGCCAGCAGCTTGATGGCGGGAGCTGCAGTAGATACGCAGTATTTT | CASSLMAGAAVDTQYF
TRBD1 | once | TRBJ1-6 | TRBV6-1 | TGTGCCAGCAGAGAACCCTCAGGACAGGGGAGCTCCTATAATTCACCCCTCCACTTT | CASREPSGQGSSYNSPLHF
- | - | TRBJ1-1 | TRBV6-5 | TGTGCCAGCAGTTACTATTGGGTAGGGGACACTGAAGCTTTCTTT | CASSYYWVGDTEAFF
TRBD2 | - | TRBJ2-1 | TRBV6-5 | TGTGCCAGCAGCTATGGGACTAGCGGGGGCAATGAGCAGTTCTTC | CASSYGTSGGNEQFF
- | - | TRBJ2-4 | TRBV4-3 | TGCGCCAGCAGCCAAGAGGGCCCAGGGGGAGGACTAGCCAAAAACATTCAGTACTTC | CASSQEGPGGGLAKNIQYF
- | - | TRBJ1-1 | TRBV19 | TGTGCCAGTAGTAGGGGCTCGACATACCCTGAAGCTTTCTTT | CASSRGSTYPEAFF
- | - | TRBJ2-6 | TRBV14 | TGTGCCAGCAGCCATTCCCCCTCGAGGGCCGGTGGGGCCAACGTCCTGACTTTC | CASSHSPSRAGGANVLTF
- | once | TRBJ1-3 | TRBV10-3 | TGTGCCATCAGTGACCAGTCTATTATACAGGCCTCTGGAAACACCATATATTTT | CAISDQSIIQASGNTIYF
- | - | TRBJ2-1 | TRBV7-6 | TGTGCCAGCAGACCACCCTCCGGGACACGGCAGTTCTTC | CASRPPSGTRQFF
TRBD2 | - | TRBJ2-7 | TRBV7-9 | TGTGCCAGCAGCCCCTCCGGGACTAGCGGCTACGAGCAGTACTTC | CASSPSGTSGYEQYF
TRBD2 | - | TRBJ2-5 | TRBV5-1 | TGCGCCAGCAGCTCCAGTGGGACTAAGAATGAGACCCAGTACTTC | CASSSSGTKNETQYF
TRBD1 | - | TRBJ1-3 | TRBV28 | TGTGCCAGCAGCCCCCACAGGGGCTCTAATGGAAACACCATATATTTT | CASSPHRGSNGNTIYF
TRBD2 | - | TRBJ2-1 | TRBV30 | TGTGCCTGGGGGGGGACTAGCGGAGAACTTAATGAGCAGTTCTTC | CAWGGTSGELNEQFF
TRBD1 | - | TRBJ1-2 | TRBV28 | TGTGCCAGCAGTTTATTGATTGAGACAGGGTATGGCTACACCTTC | CASSLLIETGYGYTF
- | - | TRBJ2-2 | TRBV5-6 | TGTGCCAGCAGCTTGACCGCGGGCGGGGAGCTGTTTTTT | CASSLTAGGELFF
TRBD2 | - | TRBJ2-1 | TRBV30 | TGTGCCTGGAGTGTCGTACGGGAGGACAATGAGCAGTTCTTC | CAWSVVREDNEQFF
TRBD1 | - | TRBJ2-3 | TRBV7-8 | TGTGCCAGCAGCTCCGACAGGGGAGGACCACGATCTAGCACAGATACGCAGTATTTT | CASSSDRGGPRSSTDTQYF
TRBD1 | - | TRBJ1-2 | TRBV9 | TGTGCCAGCAGCGTAGAGCCCCCCCGGACAGGGGGCGCGGGTGGCTACACCTTC | CASSVEPPRTGGAGGYTF
TRBD1 | - | TRBJ2-1 | TRBV28 | TGTGCCAGCAGTGAAATTGACAGGGGGCGCGACAATGAGCAGTTCTTC | CASSEIDRGRDNEQFF
TRBD2 | - | TRBJ2-1 | TRBV14 | TGTGCCAGCAGCAAATTAAGCGGGGACGCTAACAATGAGCAGTTCTTC | CASSKLSGDANNEQFF
TRBD1 | - | TRBJ1-3 | TRBV4-3 | TGCGCCAGCAGCCAACGGGGGCCGCGACAGGGTCCTGGAAACACCATATATTTT | CASSQRGPRQGPGNTIYF
TRBD1 | - | TRBJ2-7 | TRBV28 | TGTGCCAGCAGGGACAGGGGGACAGAGGGGGAGCAGTACTTC | CASRDRGTEGEQYF
- | - | TRBJ2-2 | TRBV4-3 | TGCGCCAGCAGCCAAGTTAGTACGAAAACCGGGGAGCTGTTTTTT | CASSQVSTKTGELFF
TRBD1 | - | TRBJ2-3 | TRBV28 | TGTGCCAGCAGTTTGGGACAGGGACGTTCAGATACGCAGTATTTT | CASSLGQGRSDTQYF
TRBD1 | once | TRBJ1-2 | TRBV28 | TGTGCCAGCAGTTCCGGGACAGGGGTAACCTACAACTATGGCTACACCTTC | CASSSGTGVTYNYGYTF
TRBD1 | - | TRBJ2-4 | TRBV5-6 | TGTGCCAGCAGCTCCCACAGGGGGCATGCCAAAAACATTCAGTACTTC | CASSSHRGHAKNIQYF
- | - | TRBJ1-2 | TRBV7-2 | TGTGCCAGCAGCTTACTTCAGGACACCTATGGCTACACCTTC | CASSLLQDTYGYTF
- | few | TRBJ1-1 | TRBV19 | TGTGCCAGTAGTACGGGACACACGAACACTGAAGCTTTCTTT | CASSTGHTNTEAFF
- | - | TRBJ1-6 | TRBV27 | TGTGCCAGCAGGAACCGGGTCGACGATAATTCACCCCTCCACTTT | CASRNRVDDNSPLHF
TRBD1 | - | TRBJ1-1 | TRBV19 | TGTGCCAGTAATCCGCCTTGTAAACCGGGACAGTACACTGAAGCTTTCTTT | CASNPPCKPGQYTEAFF
TRBD1 | - | TRBJ2-7 | TRBV19 | TGTGCCAGTAGTCCTACCGGGACAGGGGGCCACGAGCAGTACTTC | CASSPTGTGGHEQYF
- | - | TRBJ2-3 | TRBV6-1 | TGTGCCAGCAGTGAGTGGGGTGGGGCATCGGCATCAGATACGCAGTATTTT | CASSEWGGASASDTQYF
- | - | TRBJ1-2 | TRBV7-9 | TGTGCCAGCAGCTTCGGGACAACACCGGGCTACACCTTC | CASSFGTTPGYTF
- | - | TRBJ2-3 | TRBV2 | TGTGCCAGCAGTGACGAGGAGAGGTCTGGAGATACGCAGTATTTT | CASSDEERSGDTQYF
TRBD1 | few | TRBJ2-3 | TRBV4-1 | TGCGCCAGCAGCCAAGAGGGACAGGGGCCAGATACGCAGTATTTT | CASSQEGQGPDTQYF
- | - | TRBJ1-2 | TRBV9 | TGTGCCAGCAGCGTAGTCCCTGGGGGGGATGGCTACACCTTC | CASSVVPGGDGYTF
TRBD1 | - | TRBJ1-6 | TRBV5-5 | TGTGCCAGCAGCCACCCAGGGGGCCCCGCTGGTTCACCCCTCCACTTT | CASSHPGGPAGSPLHF
- | - | TRBJ2-1 | TRBV5-6 | TGTGCCAGCAGCTTGGACAGACAGTGTCTCTCCTACAATGAGCAGTTCTTC | CASSLDRQCLSYNEQFF
- | - | TRBJ2-1 | TRBV7-9 | TGTGCCAGCAGCCTACGTAAATGGACGGGAACGAGGCAGTTCTTC | CASSLRKWTGTRQFF
- | few | TRBJ1-3 | TRBV19 | TGTGCCAGTTCAAGTCCAGTTCCTTCTGGAAACACCATATATTTT | CASSSPVPSGNTIYF
- | once | TRBJ1-1 | TRBV10-3 | TGTGCCACCAGGAACGGGGGGCCAATGAACACTGAAGCTTTCTTT | CATRNGGPMNTEAFF
TRBD2 | - | TRBJ2-7 | TRBV2 | TGTGCCAGCAGTGAAGTAGGGACTAGCGGGAGGATACTCTGCGACGAGCAGTACTTC | CASSEVGTSGRILCDEQYF
TRBD2 | - | TRBJ2-2 | TRBV5-8 | TGTGCCAGCAGCTGTCGGGCTAGCGGGAGACCCGGGGAGCTGTTTTTT | CASSCRASGRPGELFF
- | - | TRBJ2-3 | TRBV5-1 | TGCGCCAGCAGGAGAGGGGTGGTCCCGCCGGGGGCAGATACGCAGTATTTT | CASRRGVVPPGADTQYF
- | - | TRBJ2-7 | TRBV28 | TGTGCCAGCAGACCCGGAGCCGGGGAAGAGCAGTACTTC | CASRPGAGEEQYF
- | - | TRBJ2-1 | TRBV19 | TGTGCCAGTAGTATTGGAACAGGGGTAGCGGGGAGCTCCTACAATGAGCAGTTCTTC | CASSIGTGVAGSSYNEQFF